The T cell receptor beta chain described here comes from a study of cytomegalovirus exposure and HLA in healthy donors. Study information: Inside one of the first data releases sat 75 million to 100 million unique TCRs taken from HLA-typed donors.

Germline CDR1 reads SNHLY; CDR2 reads FYNNEI. This CDR3 comprises 12 residues. V shed 6 bases and J shed 5 bases, with 10 bases lying between them. PCR primers comprised 60 Vbeta and 13 Jbeta primers. Methods used by the authors: In a later analysis, roughly 10 million of 75 million to 90 million unique beta chains occurred in at least two donors. TCRdb keeps only in-frame clones here, not all; method: immunoSEQ multiplex PCR. The V and J calls and clone size come from that table; D and trimming were worked out from the DNA. The table lists 150,000 or so clones, around 84% of them singletons, with roughly 5.3% in the top ten. A remark on this clone: The target antigen is unknown.

Study conclusions and caveats: In a later analysis, across HLA loci, associated TCR counts were highest for DRB1, lowest for HLA-C. Prior analysis indicated that the majority of TCR beta V segments exhibited productivity approximately 87% or approximately 30% of the time.

The sample was PBMCs. The chain employs TRBV2 and TRBJ1-1; D might be TRBD1 (5 bases). This TCR was recovered from a woman in her forties in good health and CMV-seropositive. The CDR3 region has the DNA TGTGCCAGCAGGTCAGGGATTACTGAAGCTTTCTTT. Its protein is CASRSGITEAFF.